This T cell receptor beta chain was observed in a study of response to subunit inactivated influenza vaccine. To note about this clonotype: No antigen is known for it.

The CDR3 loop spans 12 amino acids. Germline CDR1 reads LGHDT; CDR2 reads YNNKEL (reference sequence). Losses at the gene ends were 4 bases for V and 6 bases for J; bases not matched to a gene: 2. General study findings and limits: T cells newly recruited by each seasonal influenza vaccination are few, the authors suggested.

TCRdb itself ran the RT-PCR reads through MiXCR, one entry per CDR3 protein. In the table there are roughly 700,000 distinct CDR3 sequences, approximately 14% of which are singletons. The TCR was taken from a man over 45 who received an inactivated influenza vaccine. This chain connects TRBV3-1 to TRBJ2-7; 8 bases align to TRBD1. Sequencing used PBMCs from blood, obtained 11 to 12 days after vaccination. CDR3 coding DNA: TGTGCCAGCAGCCCCGGGACAGGCGAGCAGTACTTC. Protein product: CASSPGTGEQYF.